The clone carrying this T cell receptor (beta chain) was detected a few times. Its antigen remains unidentified. The sample belongs to a study of beta chain features in type 1 diabetes. The germline V and J ends were trimmed by 3 bases and 9 bases, with 21 bases remaining between them. This CDR3 spans 17 amino acids. Per germline, CDR1 KGHSH and CDR2 LQKENI. Study-wide points: PCR may have favored shorter templates equally in patients and controls. TCRB CDR3 length was moderately but significantly reduced in all four CD4+ subsets of Type 1 diabetes patients.

Sequenced material consisted of expressed TCRB transcripts (all of the isolated RNA was reverse transcribed). This table comes from immunoSEQ multiplex PCR, and its TCRdb copy is limited to in-frame clones, with some not included. The sample lists tens of thousands of clones; around 32% were seen once. Sorted populations all exceeded 95% purity. This receptor was obtained from a woman aged 18-35 years in good health. The sequenced sample consisted of stem cell memory CD4+ T cells from blood. This rearrangement joins TRBV18 to TRBJ1-6; D gene uncertain. DNA for the CDR3: TGTGCCAGCTCACCTACGGTCGTTTCCACTACGAGTTCACCCCTCCACTTT. Translated: CASSPTVVSTTSSPLHF.